The rows below give T cell receptor beta chains drawn from one sample of a study of beta chain features in type 1 diabetes. Assay: immunoSEQ multiplex PCR; the TCRdb copy retains only in-frame clones and omits some. Here the sample spans about 150,000 clones, roughly 9.1% being singletons. The sequenced material came from central memory CD4+ T cells from blood. These receptors came from a woman aged 18-29 years in good health. The CDR3 runs from the conserved cysteine through the conserved F or W. A D gene is named only where the DNA matches it firmly. Not all rows give a size; the values are once, few, many and, for expanded clones, a class.

TRBJ1-1 few NA TRBV29-1 TGCAGCGTTGAGTTGACAGCCAACACTGAAGCTTTCTTT CSVELTANTEAFF
TRBJ1-1 few NA TRBV7-9 TGTGCCAGCAGCTTTCCAGTCGTGAACACTGAAGCTTTCTTT CASSFPVVNTEAFF
TRBJ1-1 few TRBD1 TRBV9 TGTGCCAGCAGCGCAGGGGGCCGGTCCGACTTCACTGAAGCTTTCTTT CASSAGGRSDFTEAFF
TRBJ1-2 many TRBD1 TRBV7-8 TGTGCCAGCAGCACCCGACAGGGTCCCTATGGCTACACCTTC CASSTRQGPYGYTF
TRBJ2-5 few TRBD2 TRBV19 TGTGCCAGTAAACGGACTAGCGGGCCGTACCAAGAGACCCAGTACTTC CASKRTSGPYQETQYF
TRBJ1-1 NA NA TRBV5-1 TGCGCCAGCAGCTCCGCGCAGGGCCGGGACACTGAAGCTTTCTTT CASSSAQGRDTEAFF
TRBJ2-7 NA TRBD1 TRBV4-2 TGTGCCAGCAGCGTGGGACAGGGGGACGTCTACGAGCAGTACTTC CASSVGQGDVYEQYF
TRBJ2-5 few NA TRBV5-1 TGCGCCAGCAGCTTGTTTCTCCAAGAGACCCAGTACTTC CASSLFLQETQYF
TRBJ2-7 few TRBD2 TRBV19 TGTGCCAGTTCCCGGACTAGCGGGAGCGGCTACGAGCAGTACTTC CASSRTSGSGYEQYF
TRBJ1-2 few NA TRBV7-9 TGTGCCAGCAGCTTAGAAATAGGGGTGGCTGGCTACACCTTC CASSLEIGVAGYTF
TRBJ2-7 few NA TRBV18 TGTGCCAGCTCACCGGGGAGCGGGCCTACCTACGAGCAGTACTTC CASSPGSGPTYEQYF
TRBJ1-4 many NA TRBV29-1 TGCAGCGTGGGTGGAGGGGCGCGTGAAAAACTGTTTTTT CSVGGGAREKLFF
TRBJ1-5 NA NA TRBV19 TGTGCCAGCACCTCCATAGGGAGTCAGCCCCAGCATTTT CASTSIGSQPQHF
TRBJ2-1 few NA TRBV20-1 TGCAGTGCTCATCAGGGCAATGAGCAGTTCTTC CSAHQGNEQFF
TRBJ2-3 few NA TRBV7-2 TGTGCCAGCAGCACAGGGCGGGTAGCCACAGATACGCAGTATTTT CASSTGRVATDTQYF
TRBJ1-1 few NA TRBV30 TGTGCCTGGAGAGTCAGGGACTCCGGGGTGGTCACTGAAGCTTTCTTT CAWRVRDSGVVTEAFF
TRBJ1-2 NA NA TRBV29-1 TGCAGCGTTGAACAGGGCGGCGGCTACACCTTC CSVEQGGGYTF
TRBJ1-5 NA TRBD1 TRBV6-6 TGTGCCAGCAGTTACAGAAAGGGACAGGGGAATCAGCCCCAGCATTTT CASSYRKGQGNQPQHF
TRBJ2-1 many TRBD2 TRBV29-1 TGCAGCGTTGGTGGCGGGAGCTACAATGAGCAGTTCTTC CSVGGGSYNEQFF
TRBJ1-1 few NA TRBV5-4 TGTGCCAGCAGCCCGAGGCAGAACACTGAAGCTTTCTTT CASSPRQNTEAFF
TRBJ2-7 NA TRBD2 TRBV28 TGTGCCAGCAGTTTTAGCGGGAGAGCGGTGTACAACGAGCAGTACTTC CASSFSGRAVYNEQYF
TRBJ2-3 NA NA TRBV2 TGTGCCAGCAGTGAAGCCGGGACTTCCACAGATACGCAGTATTTT CASSEAGTSTDTQYF
TRBJ2-7 few NA TRBV5-1 TGCGCCAGCAGCTTGTCGCCAGGGCCTGTCTACGAGCAGTACTTC CASSLSPGPVYEQYF
TRBJ1-2 few NA TRBV25-1 TGTGCCAGCAGTGCGGGACAAGGAATCTATGGCTACACCTTC CASSAGQGIYGYTF
TRBJ1-5 NA NA TRBV19 TGTGCCAGTACCCTCGGTGAGGGTCTTAGCAATCAGCCCCAGCATTTT CASTLGEGLSNQPQHF
TRBJ2-2 few TRBD2 TRBV5-4 TGTGCCAGCAGACCGACTAGCGGGACGAACACCGGGGAGCTGTTTTTT CASRPTSGTNTGELFF
TRBJ2-2 few NA TRBV20-1 TGCAGCCTGCAGTTTAACGGGGAGCTGTTTTTT CSLQFNGELFF
TRBJ2-5 NA NA TRBV6-5 TGTGCCAGCAGGTGGACTCAAGAGACCCAGTACTTC CASRWTQETQYF
TRBJ1-2 few TRBD1 TRBV27 TGTGCCAGCAGTATAACAGGGGTGGGAGGCTACACCTTC CASSITGVGGYTF
TRBJ2-2 NA TRBD1 TRBV5-6 TGTGCCAGCAGCTTGGTAACAGGGGCTGTAAGCGGGGAGCTGTTTTTT CASSLVTGAVSGELFF
TRBJ2-6 NA TRBD1 TRBV4-2 TGTGCCAGCAGCTTGGACGGGACAGGGAGCTCTGGGGCCAACGTCCTGACTTTC CASSLDGTGSSGANVLTF
TRBJ2-3 few TRBD2 TRBV15 TGTGCCTCGAGGGGGAGGGGTGCGGGGGGATTTAGCACAGATACGCAGTATTTT CASRGRGAGGFSTDTQYF
TRBJ2-5 NA TRBD1 TRBV9 TGTGCCAGCAGCGTTGGGACAGGGGGCTGGGGAGAGACCCAGTACTTC CASSVGTGGWGETQYF
TRBJ2-1 NA NA TRBV19 TGTGCCAGTAGTCCAGAGGGGACTCGGAGGAATGAGCAGTTCTTC CASSPEGTRRNEQFF
TRBJ2-1 NA TRBD2 TRBV4-2 TGTGCCAGCAGCCAAGATCGGGCGGGAGGGCCGGGGAATGAGCAGTTCTTC CASSQDRAGGPGNEQFF
TRBJ2-7 few TRBD2 TRBV6-1 TGTGCCAGCAGCCTGCGGGGGGTATCCTACGAGCAGTACTTC CASSLRGVSYEQYF